This is a list of T cell receptor beta chains from one sample in a study of T cell responses to AZD1222 COVID-19 vaccine. The method was immunoSEQ multiplex PCR; TCRdb's version includes in-frame clones alone and lacks a portion of them. The sample records approximately 130,000 clones, roughly nine tenths being singletons. Sequencing used peripheral blood, obtained 28 days after the second AZD1222 dose. These receptors were obtained from an adult who received the AZD1222 COVID-19 vaccine. Both conserved end residues are trimmed from each CDR3.

CDR3 length | J gene | V gene | CDR3 protein
11 | TRBJ2-1 | TRBV7-8 | ASSFQIDNEQF
13 | TRBJ2-2 | TRBV6-6 | ASSQGIANTGELF
13 | TRBJ1-2 | TRBV3-1/TRBV3-2 | ASSSDLTETYGYT
11 | TRBJ2-3 | TRBV3-1/TRBV3-2 | ASSQGGGDTQY
13 | TRBJ1-5 | TRBV5-8 | ASSFRDPSNQPQH
11 | TRBJ1-1 | TRBV5-1 | ASRTHQNTEAF
13 | TRBJ1-2 | TRBV10-3 | AISEPSERAYGYT
17 | TRBJ2-7 | TRBV6-1 | ASSERVGILAGGYYEQY
9 | TRBJ2-2 | TRBV6-2/TRBV6-3 | ASSYPGELF
16 | TRBJ2-3 | TRBV2 | ASSEPGGGLRGTDTQY
11 | TRBJ2-3 | TRBV7-2 | ASSRQATDTQY
13 | TRBJ2-4 | TRBV7-6 | ASSGGQGGIGIQY
16 | TRBJ2-2 | TRBV16 | ASSQTLAGGPYTGELF
13 | TRBJ2-7 | TRBV5-1 | ASSLVAGETYEQY
11 | TRBJ2-1 | TRBV6-1 | ASSEERWGREF
13 | TRBJ2-1 | TRBV7-3 | ASSRGLAASNEQF
10 | TRBJ1-5 | TRBV12-3/TRBV12-4 | ASSLNVGPQH
10 | TRBJ2-1 | TRBV30 | AWSVGDPPQF
11 | TRBJ1-1 | TRBV9 | ASSVAGYTEAF
13 | TRBJ1-2 | TRBV6-2/TRBV6-3 | ASSYPSGGTVRYT
11 | TRBJ2-1 | TRBV7-2 | ASSLVEGNEQF
11 | TRBJ1-1 | TRBV5-4 | ASSEPGGAEAF
12 | TRBJ1-5 | TRBV19 | ASRTGEGNQPQH
13 | TRBJ2-5 | TRBV6-5 | ASSTAEGQRETQY
10 | TRBJ2-1 | TRBV10-3 | AISEADSEQF
12 | TRBJ1-4 | TRBV5-1 | ASSLGGPDEKLF
16 | TRBJ2-5 | TRBV7-2 | ASSASPRAGGGKETQY
11 | TRBJ2-5 | TRBV12-3/TRBV12-4 | ASSFTGLQTQY
10 | TRBJ1-1 | TRBV7-9 | ASSLAVAEAF
14 | TRBJ2-3 | TRBV4-1 | ASSQDMREGTDTQY
11 | TRBJ1-2 | TRBV19 | ASSRNTNYGYT
12 | TRBJ1-5 | TRBV15 | ATGSGTINQPQH
16 | TRBJ1-4 | TRBV18 | ASSPRGAGAATNEKLF
14 | TRBJ1-1 | TRBV6-2/TRBV6-3 | AGSYSAAVMNTEAF
13 | TRBJ1-1 | TRBV30 | AWRGQGLGDTEAF
11 | TRBJ2-7 | TRBV5-1 | ASSEPGRYEQY
13 | TRBJ2-7 | TRBV18 | ASSPQGGAGYEQY
13 | TRBJ2-7 | TRBV7-9 | ASSPTGGSSHEQY
9 | TRBJ2-7 | TRBV5-6 | ASSLVNEQY
13 | TRBJ2-5 | TRBV5-6 | ASSLVAGIQETQY
13 | TRBJ2-1 | TRBV3-1/TRBV3-2 | ASRAGLAGPNEQF
12 | TRBJ1-1 | TRBV28 | ASSLFAENTEAF
13 | TRBJ1-5 | TRBV3-1/TRBV3-2 | ASSLTEYSNQPQH
11 | TRBJ2-1 | TRBV5-1 | ASSPQGYNEQF
11 | TRBJ2-7 | TRBV7-9 | ASSFRQGDEQY
11 | TRBJ1-1 | TRBV29-1 | STQGGSNTEAF
12 | TRBJ1-2 | TRBV29-1 | SAGDRGMIGGYT
12 | TRBJ2-5 | TRBV5-1 | ASSLQGLEETQY
14 | TRBJ1-3 | TRBV5-1 | ASSSSIGGAGNTIY
14 | TRBJ1-1 | TRBV4-1 | ASSQRGRGQNTEAF
14 | TRBJ2-1 | TRBV7-2 | ASSPPSGGRYNEQF
12 | TRBJ2-3 | TRBV2 | ASSRDRVVDTQY
12 | TRBJ2-2 | TRBV18 | ASSPAYGVGELF
13 | TRBJ1-5 | TRBV11-2 | ASSPRTDSNQPQH
12 | TRBJ2-7 | TRBV5-1 | ASSLTGLSYEQY